This passage covers 16 T cell receptor beta chains from one sample sequenced in a study of identifying expanded T cells in peripheral blood. Libraries were prepared by immunoSEQ multiplex PCR; TCRdb keeps only in-frame clonotypes and omits some of them. The sample lists some 77,000 clones; 88% were seen once. The sequencing input was blood. The source of these receptors is a person between 18 and 75 years old in good health.

The J gene is TRBJ1-4, the V gene TRBV28; no definite D call. Trimming cost V 1 base and J 0 bases, with 15 bases left between them. There are 18 residues in the CDR3. Per the germline V gene, CDR1 is MDHEN and CDR2 is SYDVKM. CDR3 region: CASSLLGPGTATNEKLFF. CDR3 DNA: TGTGCCAGCAGTTTATTAGGACCCGGTACTGCAACTAATGAAAAACTGTTTTTT.

The V gene is TRBV11-2, the J gene TRBJ2-1; TRBD1 matches 8 bases. The CDR3 runs to 16 residues. V dropped 4 bases and J dropped 4; count of bases not matched to a gene: 9. The germline CDR1 and CDR2 sequences are SGHAT and FQNNGV. CDR3 loop: CASSSFRTGSYNEQFF. The DNA for the CDR3 is TGTGCCAGCAGCTCGTTCAGGACAGGGTCGTACAATGAGCAGTTCTTC.

V is TRBV27 and J is TRBJ2-5, with TRBD1 identical over 7 bases. CDR1 is MNHEY, CDR2 SMNVEV, per germline (reference sequence). V lost 2 bases to trimming and J lost 0 bases; unmatched junction nucleotides: 6. This CDR3 is 16 amino acids long. The chain's CDR3 is CASSLAGTAYQETQYF. DNA of the CDR3: TGTGCCAGCAGTTTAGCCGGGACAGCCTACCAAGAGACCCAGTACTTC.

The chain carries TRBV5-4 and TRBJ2-4; D gene ambiguous. The CDR3 covers 19 residues. Germline V gene lookup returns CDR1 SGHNT and CDR2 YYREEE (reference sequence). Trimming removed 0 bases at V and 0 bases at J, with 19 bases between. CDR3 sequence reads: CASSLDGSAQVLAKNIQYF. Written as DNA, the CDR3 is TGTGCCAGCAGCTTGGACGGGTCTGCCCAAGTACTAGCCAAAAACATTCAGTACTTC.

The chain combines TRBV5-1 with TRBJ1-1; 7 positions match TRBD1. The CDR3 runs to 16 residues. The V gene's germline CDR1 is SGHRS and CDR2 YFSETQ. V was pared by 0 bases and J by 1 base, with 6 bases of the junction left unmatched. The CDR3 region has the DNA TGCGCCAGCAGCTTGGGGGAGGGGGCCACGAACACTGAAGCTTTCTTT. It translates to CASSLGEGATNTEAFF. Combining the CDR3 with reference TRBV5-1 and TRBJ1-1 gives the whole variable domain KAGVTQTPRYLIKTRGQQVTLSCSPISGHRSVSWYQQTPGQGLQFLFEYFSETQRNKGNFPGRFSGRQFSNSRSEMNVSTLELGDSALYLCASSLGEGATNTEAFFGQGTRLTVV.

The CDR3: CASSVGLAGANVLTF. The CDR3 DNA is TGTGCCAGCAGCGTAGGACTAGCTGGGGCCAACGTCCTGACTTTC. The chain carries TRBV7-2 and TRBJ2-6, with 7 bases fitting TRBD2. The CDR3 runs 15 residues. The germline V gene has CDR1 SGHTA and CDR2 FQGNSA. V trimming: 5 bases; J trimming: 2 bases; junction bases outside the gene matches: 3.

CDR3 nucleotides: TGTGCCAGCACGGGCGGGGTGAACACTGAAGCTTTCTTT. It yields the protein CASTGGVNTEAFF. The V gene is TRBV2, the J gene TRBJ1-1; no reliable D call. This CDR3 has 13 residues. CDR1 SNHLY and CDR2 FYNNEI come from the germline V gene. V lost 7 bases and J 0 bases, leaving 9 bases between the germline ends.

V usage is TRBV10-3 and J usage is TRBJ2-7; unclear D gene. V shed 0 bases and J shed 7 bases, with 4 bases lying between them. Germline assignment: CDR1 ENHRY and CDR2 SYGVKD. The CDR3 totals 11 residues. CDR3 sequence reads: CAISESWEQYF. Written as DNA, the CDR3 is TGTGCCATCAGTGAGTCGTGGGAGCAGTACTTC.

This chain joins TRBV28 and TRBJ1-6; 9 nucleotides line up with TRBD1. Trimming at V came to 5 bases and at J to 10 bases, leaving 9 bases not matched to a gene. The CDR3 covers 15 residues. Germline V gene sequence: CDR1 MDHEN, CDR2 SYDVKM. The CDR3 protein is CASSPTTGGSSPLHF. The DNA of the CDR3 is TGTGCCAGCAGTCCCACGACAGGGGGGAGCTCACCCCTCCACTTT.

The chain combines TRBV11-3 with TRBJ1-5, with TRBD1 matching 11 bases. Trimming took 5 bases from V and 5 from J; bases not matched to a gene: 8. The CDR3 contains 16 residues. CDR1 and CDR2 from the germline V gene are SGHNT and YENEEA. CDR3 region: CASSPTGQGVDQPQHF. For the CDR3, the DNA is TGTGCCAGCAGCCCAACGGGACAGGGGGTCGATCAGCCCCAGCATTTT. Using reference TRBV11-3 and TRBJ1-5 for the parts outside the CDR3, the full variable domain is EAGVVQSPRYKIIEKKQPVAFWCNPISGHNTLYWYLQNLGQGPELLIRYENEEAVDDSQLPKDRFSAERLKGVDSTLKIQPAELGDSAVYLCASSPTGQGVDQPQHFGDGTRLSIL.

The CDR3 loop reads CASSLFAGTENNEQFF. The CDR3 nucleotides are TGTGCCAGCAGTTTATTCGCCGGGACTGAGAACAATGAGCAGTTCTTC. The genes are TRBV27 and TRBJ2-1; TRBD2 is a possible D gene (6 bases). CDR1 and CDR2 from the germline V gene are MNHEY and SMNVEV (reference sequence). This CDR3 region has 16 residues. V was clipped by 1 base and J by 5 bases, with 15 bases between them.

The CDR3 DNA follows: TGTGCCAGCAGCTCAACTTTGACAGCTTACAATGAGCAGTTCTTC. Translating gives CASSSTLTAYNEQFF. The chain joins TRBV11-2 to TRBJ2-1, with D perhaps matching TRBD1 (5 bases). The germline V gene has CDR1 SGHAT and CDR2 FQNNGV. Trimming cost V 4 bases and J 4 bases, with 14 bases left between them. The CDR3 spans 15 residues.

This clone came up once. DNA of the CDR3: TGTGCCACCAGCAGATCAAGAACAGGGGGATCTGGAAACACCATATATTTT. This encodes CATSRSRTGGSGNTIYF. The chain is built from TRBV15 and TRBJ1-3; 8 nucleotides match TRBD1. Germline values: CDR1 LNHNV, CDR2 YYDKDF (reference sequence). This CDR3 is 17 amino acids long. V dropped 2 bases and J dropped 1; count of bases not matched to a gene: 7.

This clone was seen once. The V and J genes are TRBV11-3 and TRBJ2-5; possible D gene TRBD2, 6 bases. CDR1 is SGHNT and CDR2 is YENEEA in the germline V gene. The CDR3 extends over 13 amino acids. Trimming left V 3 bases short and J 8 bases short, with 13 bases between. The CDR3 reads CASSFLLGGTQYF. The CDR3 nucleotides are TGTGCCAGCAGCTTCCTCTTGGGGGGAACCCAGTACTTC.

The V call is TRBV28, the J call TRBJ2-1; D remains unclear. With 8 bases removed from V and 1 base from J, the gap between germline ends came to 12 bases. The CDR3 has 14 amino acids. Per germline, CDR1 MDHEN and CDR2 SYDVKM. CDR3 loop: CASGRIISYNEQFF. CDR3 DNA: TGTGCCAGCGGGCGGATCATATCCTACAATGAGCAGTTCTTC. Filled out from reference TRBV28 and TRBJ2-1, the complete variable domain reads DVKVTQSSRYLVKRTGEKVFLECVQDMDHENMFWYRQDPGLGLRLIYFSYDVKMKEKGDIPEGYSVSREKKERFSLILESASTNQTSMYLCASGRIISYNEQFFGPGTRLTVL.

The chain is built from TRBV5-1 and TRBJ2-6, with a possible D match to TRBD1 (6 bases). This CDR3 comprises 18 residues. Trimming left V 1 base short and J 0 bases short, with 14 bases between. The germline V gene has CDR1 SGHRS and CDR2 YFSETQ. The CDR3 DNA reads TGCGCCAGCAGCTTGAGGGGACAACCGACCTCTGGGGCCAACGTCCTGACTTTC. Its protein product is CASSLRGQPTSGANVLTF.